Each of the 25 T cell receptor beta chains below was sequenced from the same sample in a study of cytomegalovirus exposure and HLA in healthy donors. The PCR had 60 Vbeta and 13 Jbeta primers. Data came from immunoSEQ multiplex PCR; TCRdb stores just in-frame clones and leaves some out. The sample carries around 77,000 clones, 70% to 80% recorded once. The sequenced material came from PBMCs. The receptors shown here come from a man in his forties or fifties in good health and CMV-seronegative.

J is TRBJ2-1 and V is TRBV4-2; possible D gene TRBD1, 5 bases. The CDR3 runs 16 residues. Germline V gene lookup returns CDR1 LGHNA and CDR2 YNFKEQ. V was pared by 0 bases and J by 1 base, with 10 bases between. CDR3 sequence reads: CASSQDSDRSYNEQFF. The CDR3 bases are TGTGCCAGCAGCCAAGATTCTGACAGATCCTACAATGAGCAGTTCTTC.

V gene TRBV4-2 combines with J gene TRBJ2-3, with a tentative D call TRBD1 (5 bases). The CDR3 is made up of 16 amino acids. Trimming removed 1 base from V and 0 bases from J, with 11 bases in between. Looked up from germline, CDR1 is LGHNA and CDR2 is YNFKEQ. The CDR3 bases are TGTGCCAGCAGCCAAGGGGGCGCCACTAGCACAGATACGCAGTATTTT. Its protein is CASSQGGATSTDTQYF.

This clone was detected a few times. The V call is TRBV6-5, the J call TRBJ2-6, with TRBD2 as a possible D gene (5 bases). The V and J ends lost 5 bases and 2 bases respectively, with 10 bases between them. CDR1 MNHEY and CDR2 SVGAGI come from the germline V gene. This CDR3 comprises 15 residues. The CDR3: CASSPGLPGANVLTF. CDR3 in DNA: TGTGCCAGCAGTCCCGGACTTCCTGGGGCCAACGTCCTGACTTTC.

CDR3 DNA: TGTGCCAGCAGCTCCCAGGGGGCTCTAGAGACCCAGTACTTC. It is translated as CASSSQGALETQYF. V and J are TRBV7-9 and TRBJ2-5; 8 bases fit TRBD1. The CDR3 is made up of 14 amino acids. V shed 4 bases, J shed 4 bases, and the junction held 5 bases outside the gene matches. Looked up from germline, CDR1 is SEHNR and CDR2 is FQNEAQ (reference sequence).

The chain couples TRBV9 to TRBJ1-1, with 7 bases that match TRBD1. V shed 8 bases, J shed 1 base, and the junction held 2 bases outside the gene matches. The CDR3 sequence is 12 residues long. Germline V gene sequence: CDR1 SGDLS, CDR2 YYNGEE. The CDR3 DNA reads as TGTGCCAGTAACAGGGGGAACACTGAAGCTTTCTTT. Amino acids: CASNRGNTEAFF.

This chain joins TRBV6-5 and TRBJ2-5; D perhaps matches TRBD2 (5 bases). Between the trimmed V and J ends, which lost 6 bases and 11 bases, there was a span of 16 bases. CDR3 length: 12 amino acids. In germline, CDR1 is MNHEY, CDR2 SVGAGI. The CDR3 is CASRSTGWEQYF. Here the CDR3 DNA reads TGTGCCAGCAGATCAACGGGCTGGGAGCAGTACTTC.

This clone was detected once. The chain carries TRBV28 and TRBJ2-3, with D possibly being TRBD2 (5 bases). The CDR3 contains 15 residues. Deletions cut 6 bases from V and 4 bases from J, with 17 bases between. Germline V gene data show CDR1 as MDHEN and CDR2 as SYDVKM. CDR3 in amino acids: CASSLGSWSSDTQYF. The CDR3 coding sequence is TGTGCCAGCAGCCTGGGGAGCTGGTCGTCAGATACGCAGTATTTT.

The V and J genes are TRBV5-1 and TRBJ2-7; D perhaps matches TRBD2 (5 bases). Germline V gene lookup returns CDR1 SGHRS and CDR2 YFSETQ. Trimming pared 0 bases from V and 2 bases from J, leaving 12 bases between. The CDR3 is 15 amino acids. The CDR3 region has the DNA TGCGCCAGCAGCTTGGGTTGGACTTCAACCTACGAGCAGTACTTC. Amino acid sequence: CASSLGWTSTYEQYF.

The chain recombines TRBV30 with TRBJ1-6; TRBD1 aligns across 8 bases. CDR3 size: 15 residues. Germline V gene lookup returns CDR1 GTSNPN and CDR2 SVGIG (reference sequence). Trimming at V came to 1 base and at J to 5 bases, leaving 4 bases not matched to a gene. DNA for the CDR3: TGTGCCTGGAGTGGCCGGACAGGGAATAATTCACCCCTCCACTTT. Amino acids: CAWSGRTGNNSPLHF.

The rearrangement uses TRBV4-3 and TRBJ1-3; the D is unclear. V lost 4 bases, J lost 4 bases, and 14 bases lay in between. Per germline, CDR1 LGHNA and CDR2 YSLEER. The CDR3 extends over 15 amino acids. The CDR3 DNA follows: TGCGCCAGCAGCCCTCGCGCCATTCCCGGAAACACCATATATTTT. It encodes CASSPRAIPGNTIYF.

The V and J genes are TRBV9 and TRBJ2-1; TRBD2 matches at 8 bases. Germline V gives CDR1 SGDLS, CDR2 YYNGEE. This CDR3 has 16 residues. With 3 bases clipped from V and 2 bases from J, the junction kept 7 bases outside the gene matches. The CDR3 DNA is TGTGCCAGCAGCGCGGGGGGGGGTCAAGCCTACAATGAGCAGTTCTTC. Encoded protein: CASSAGGGQAYNEQFF. The complete variable domain, with remaining parts taken from reference TRBV9 and TRBJ2-1, reads DSGVTQTPKHLITATGQRVTLRCSPRSGDLSVYWYQQSLDQGLQFLIQYYNGEERAKGNILERFSAQQFPDLHSELNLSSLELGDSALYFCASSAGGGQAYNEQFFGPGTRLTVL.

DNA of the CDR3: TGTGCCAGCAGCGCGAGATCGGGGTTGGCTGAAGCTTTCTTT. Translated, it gives CASSARSGLAEAFF. The chain joins TRBV9 to TRBJ1-1, with D hard to call. Germline CDR1 reads SGDLS; CDR2 reads YYNGEE. The germline V and J ends were trimmed by 3 bases and 6 bases, with 15 bases remaining between them. The CDR3 contains 14 residues.

The chain is built from TRBV29-1 and TRBJ2-7; no definite D call. Trimming removed 2 bases from V and 4 bases from J, with 6 bases in between. The CDR3 loop spans 11 amino acids. Germline CDR1 and CDR2: SQVTM and ANQGSEA. The CDR3 loop is CSVENGYEQYF. The CDR3 nucleotides read TGCAGCGTTGAAAACGGTTACGAGCAGTACTTC.

V gene TRBV4-2 combines with J gene TRBJ2-7, with TRBD1 matching 12 bases. V was pared by 5 bases and J by 7 bases, with 6 bases of the junction left unmatched. The germline V gene encodes CDR1 LGHNA and CDR2 YNFKEQ. This CDR3 spans 14 amino acids. The CDR3 DNA reads TGTGCCAGCAGCTGGGGACAGGGGGCGGGTGAGCAGTACTTC. Translating gives CASSWGQGAGEQYF.

V usage is TRBV4-3 and J usage is TRBJ2-5; TRBD2 might be the D (5 bases). CDR3 length: 16 amino acids. Germline V gene sequence: CDR1 LGHNA, CDR2 YSLEER. Deletions cut 1 base from V and 4 bases from J, with 16 bases between. The CDR3 spells CASSQGGVGRGETQYF. CDR3 DNA: TGCGCCAGCAGCCAAGGTGGGGTAGGGAGAGGAGAGACCCAGTACTTC.

The rearrangement joins TRBV7-2 to TRBJ2-1; tentatively, D is TRBD2 (6 bases). Deletions cut 0 bases from V and 4 bases from J, with 10 bases between. CDR1 and CDR2 (germline): SGHTA, FQGNSA. This CDR3 contains 15 residues. This CDR3 is CASSLAWGEYNEQFF. Written as DNA, the CDR3 is TGTGCCAGCAGCTTAGCGTGGGGGGAGTACAATGAGCAGTTCTTC.

In its sample, this clone was seen once. The V gene is TRBV19, the J gene TRBJ1-5, with 7 bases that match TRBD1. The CDR3 is made up of 14 amino acids. Trimming cost V 4 bases and J 7 bases; bases outside gene matches: 7. Germline lookup yields CDR1 LNHDA and CDR2 SQIVND (reference sequence). CDR3 protein: CASSTRQGGQPQHF. The CDR3 DNA reads TGTGCCAGTAGTACCCGACAGGGCGGACAGCCCCAGCATTTT.

This chain uses TRBV5-8 with TRBJ1-1, with D possibly being TRBD1 (6 bases). CDR1 and CDR2 (germline): SGHTS, YDEGEE. Trimming pared 0 bases from V and 1 base from J, leaving 22 bases between. This CDR3 is 19 amino acids long. The CDR3 bases are TGTGCCAGCAGCTTGGACTGGACACAGGGCGCCTCCGGGAACACTGAAGCTTTCTTT. Encoded protein: CASSLDWTQGASGNTEAFF. Drawing the rest from reference TRBV5-8 and TRBJ1-1, the complete variable domain is EAGVTQSPTHLIKTRGQQATLRCSPISGHTSVYWYQQALGLGLQFLLWYDEGEERNRGNFPPRFSGRQFPNYSSELNVNALELEDSALYLCASSLDWTQGASGNTEAFFGQGTRLTVV.

The genes are TRBV28 and TRBJ1-6; maybe TRBD1 (6 bases). The CDR3 runs 14 residues. Between the trimmed V and J ends, which lost 7 bases and 10 bases, there was a span of 17 bases. The V gene's germline CDR1 is MDHEN and CDR2 SYDVKM. CDR3 in DNA: TGTGCCAGCACCACAGGGAATCTACGCTCACCCCTCCACTTT. Encoded protein: CASTTGNLRSPLHF.

The chain carries TRBV2 and TRBJ2-2; D remains unclear. The length of the CDR3 is 13 residues. Germline CDR1 is SNHLY and CDR2 is FYNNEI. V was cut by 7 bases and J by 1 base, with 7 bases left in between. The CDR3 here is CASKVENTGELFF. The CDR3 DNA is TGTGCCAGCAAAGTAGAGAACACCGGGGAGCTGTTTTTT.

The V gene is TRBV30, the J gene TRBJ2-7, with D unresolved. The CDR3 contains 14 residues. Trimming cost V 1 base and J 4 bases, with 14 bases left between them. CDR1 is GTSNPN, CDR2 SVGIG, per germline (reference sequence). In nucleotides, the CDR3 is TGTGCCTGGAGTGGACTGTACTGGAAGTACGAGCAGTACTTC. This translates into CAWSGLYWKYEQYF.

This clone was picked up one time. The V gene is TRBV5-4, the J gene TRBJ2-7; TRBD2 matches 10 bases. Trimming took 2 bases from V and 1 from J; bases not matched to a gene: 3. In germline, CDR1 is SGHNT, CDR2 YYREEE (reference sequence). The CDR3 length is 15 residues. CDR3 sequence (DNA): TGTGCCAGCAGCTTAGCGGGGGGGGCTTCCTACGAGCAGTACTTC. It codes for CASSLAGGASYEQYF.

The chain has TRBV2 and TRBJ2-2, with a tentative D call TRBD1 (7 bases). CDR3 length equals 14 residues. Trimming stripped 7 bases from V and 6 bases from J, with 15 bases between. Germline V gene lookup returns CDR1 SNHLY and CDR2 FYNNEI. The CDR3 loop is CASTQGGAAGELFF. CDR3 DNA sequence: TGTGCCAGCACCCAGGGGGGCGCCGCCGGGGAGCTGTTTTTT. Full variable domain (remainder filled in from reference TRBV2 and TRBJ2-2): EPEVTQTPSHQVTQMGQEVILRCVPISNHLYFYWYRQILGQKVEFLVSFYNNEISEKSEIFDDQFSVERPDGSNFTLKIRSTKLEDSAMYFCASTQGGAAGELFFGEGSRLTVL.

The chain couples TRBV5-1 to TRBJ1-1, with TRBD1 matching over 9 bases. This CDR3 region has 14 residues. CDR1 and CDR2 (germline): SGHRS, YFSETQ. The junction had 9 bases not matched to a gene; V was cut back by 7 bases and J by 5 bases. CDR3 protein: CASRDRESRTEAFF. The CDR3 DNA follows: TGCGCCAGCCGGGACAGGGAGTCTAGGACTGAAGCTTTCTTT.

V gene TRBV12-5 combines with J gene TRBJ1-1; tentatively, D is TRBD1 (5 bases). Germline CDR1 reads LGHNT; CDR2 reads FRNRAP. The V and J ends lost 6 bases and 6 bases respectively, with 11 bases between them. This CDR3 spans 12 amino acids. CDR3 amino acids: CASGTRVSEAFF. CDR3 in DNA: TGTGCTAGTGGGACCAGGGTGTCTGAAGCTTTCTTT.